At least ten counts were recorded for the clone carrying this TCR beta chain. Original processing notes: For nucleated cells, counts were estimated from reference gene primer amplification. TCRdb's table, derived via immunoSEQ multiplex PCR, lists solely in-frame clones and lacks some. Clone size and V and J calls were adopted from that table, with D and trimming inferred from the DNA. The profile shows 130,000 to 150,000 clones, approximately 85% of them singletons. This entry is derived from a study of blood T cell repertoires in COVID-19. Study information: Spain, Italy and the United States supplied samples that represented acute and convalescent COVID-19. The analysed material was cDNA or gDNA that came from T cells, B-cell-depleted T cells, or PBMCs.

The Seattle patients joined while their infection was active and were tracked longitudinally afterward. Germline CDR1 reads SSHAT; CDR2 reads FNYEAQ (reference sequence). Trimming took 4 bases from V and 1 from J, leaving 11 bases between them. This CDR3 has 14 residues. The genes are TRBV7-7 and TRBJ2-7; D possibly corresponds to TRBD2 (5 bases). The receptor comes from a woman in her sixties or seventies with COVID-19, enrolled during active disease. The sequencing sample was made of peripheral blood. The DNA of the CDR3 is TGTGCCAGCAGCTCCGGAGAGGGATCCTACGAGCAGTACTTC. It codes for CASSSGEGSYEQYF. Complete variable domain (other parts from reference TRBV7-7 and TRBJ2-7): GAGVSQSPRYKVTKRGQDVTLRCDPISSHATLYWYQQALGQGPEFLTYFNYEAQPDKSGLPSDRFSAERPEGSISTLTIQRTEQRDSAMYRCASSSGEGSYEQYFGPGTRLTVT.